Described below is a single T cell receptor (beta chain) sequence and its context. Its target is unknown. Per individual sample, 85,000 to 100,000 TCR templates were assayed. Data came from immunoSEQ multiplex PCR; TCRdb stores just in-frame clones and leaves some out. In the table there are roughly 56,000 clones, 93% of which are singletons. Germline lookup yields CDR1 SGHNT and CDR2 YENEEA. The CDR3 contains 12 residues. V shed 2 bases and J 12 bases; nucleotides not matched to a gene: 7. This sample was taken from a study of siplizumab effects on memory and regulatory T cells. General study points: An assignable naive or memory phenotype was lacking in roughly 75-95% of proliferating CD4+ or CD8+ clones.

Input material: CD8+ T cells sorted from blood. The clonotype was recovered from a human donor in good health. The V gene is TRBV11-3, the J gene TRBJ2-7; 7 bases are a match to TRBD1. CDR3 protein: CASSLPGTVLYF. The DNA for the CDR3 is TGTGCCAGCAGCTTACCCGGGACAGTTCTGTACTTC.